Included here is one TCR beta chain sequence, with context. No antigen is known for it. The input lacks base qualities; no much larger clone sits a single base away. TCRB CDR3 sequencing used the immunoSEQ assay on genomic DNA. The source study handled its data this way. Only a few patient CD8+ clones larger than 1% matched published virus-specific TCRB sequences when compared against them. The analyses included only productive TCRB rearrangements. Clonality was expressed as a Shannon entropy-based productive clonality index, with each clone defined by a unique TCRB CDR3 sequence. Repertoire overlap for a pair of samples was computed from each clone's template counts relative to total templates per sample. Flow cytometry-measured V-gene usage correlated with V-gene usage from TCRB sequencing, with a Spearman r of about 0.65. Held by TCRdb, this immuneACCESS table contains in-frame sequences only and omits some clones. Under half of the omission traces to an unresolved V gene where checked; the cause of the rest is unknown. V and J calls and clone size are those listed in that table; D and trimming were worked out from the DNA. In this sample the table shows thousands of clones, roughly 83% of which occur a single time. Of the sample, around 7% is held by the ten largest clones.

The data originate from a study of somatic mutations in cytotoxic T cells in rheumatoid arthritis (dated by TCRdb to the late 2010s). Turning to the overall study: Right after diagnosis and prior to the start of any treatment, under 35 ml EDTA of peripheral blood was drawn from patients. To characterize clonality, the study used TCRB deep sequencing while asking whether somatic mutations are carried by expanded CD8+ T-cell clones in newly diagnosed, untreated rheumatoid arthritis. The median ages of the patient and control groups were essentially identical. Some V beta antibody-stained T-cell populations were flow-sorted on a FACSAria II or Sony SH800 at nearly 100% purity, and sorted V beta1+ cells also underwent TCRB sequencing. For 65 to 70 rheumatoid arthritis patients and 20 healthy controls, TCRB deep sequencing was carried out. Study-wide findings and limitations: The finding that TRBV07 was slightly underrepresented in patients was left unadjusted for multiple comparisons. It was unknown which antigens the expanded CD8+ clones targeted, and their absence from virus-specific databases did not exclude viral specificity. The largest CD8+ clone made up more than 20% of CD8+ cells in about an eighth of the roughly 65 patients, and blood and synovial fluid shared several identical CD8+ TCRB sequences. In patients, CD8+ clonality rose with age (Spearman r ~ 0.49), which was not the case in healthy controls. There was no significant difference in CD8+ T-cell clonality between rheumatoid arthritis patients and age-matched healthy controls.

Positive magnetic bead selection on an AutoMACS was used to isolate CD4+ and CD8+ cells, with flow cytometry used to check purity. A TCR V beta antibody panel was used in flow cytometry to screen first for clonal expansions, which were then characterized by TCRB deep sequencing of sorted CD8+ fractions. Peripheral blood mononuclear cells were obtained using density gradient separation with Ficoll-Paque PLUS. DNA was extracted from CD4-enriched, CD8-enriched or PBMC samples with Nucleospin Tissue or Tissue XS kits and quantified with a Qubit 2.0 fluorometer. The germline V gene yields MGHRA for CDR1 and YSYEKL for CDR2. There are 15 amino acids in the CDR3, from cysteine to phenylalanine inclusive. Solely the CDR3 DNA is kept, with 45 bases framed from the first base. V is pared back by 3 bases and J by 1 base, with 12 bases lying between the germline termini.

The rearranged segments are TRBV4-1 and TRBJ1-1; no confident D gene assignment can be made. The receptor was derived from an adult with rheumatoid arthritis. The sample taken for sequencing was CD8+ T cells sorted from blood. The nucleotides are TGCGCCAGCAGCCATCCCGGAACAAGGAACACTGAAGCTTTCTTT. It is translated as CASSHPGTRNTEAFF.